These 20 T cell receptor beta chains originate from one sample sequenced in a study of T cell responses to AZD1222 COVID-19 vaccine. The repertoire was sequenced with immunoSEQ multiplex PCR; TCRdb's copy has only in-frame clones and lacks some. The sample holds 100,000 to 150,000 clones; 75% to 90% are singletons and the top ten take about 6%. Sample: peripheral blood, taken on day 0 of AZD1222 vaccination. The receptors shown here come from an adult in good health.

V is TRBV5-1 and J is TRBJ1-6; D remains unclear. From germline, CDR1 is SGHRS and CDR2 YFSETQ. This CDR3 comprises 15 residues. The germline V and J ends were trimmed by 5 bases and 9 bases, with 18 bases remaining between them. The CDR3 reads CASRGRAESTSPLHF. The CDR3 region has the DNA TGCGCCAGCAGGGGTCGGGCAGAGTCTACTTCACCCCTCCACTTT.

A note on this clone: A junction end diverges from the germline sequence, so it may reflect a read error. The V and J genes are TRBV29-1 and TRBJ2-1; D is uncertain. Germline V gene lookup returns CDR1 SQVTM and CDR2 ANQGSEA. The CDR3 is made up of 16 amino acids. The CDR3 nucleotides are TGCAGCGACCTCTCTAGATCCCCAGAATCCTTCAATGAGCAGTTCTTC. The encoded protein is CSDLSRSPESFNEQFF.

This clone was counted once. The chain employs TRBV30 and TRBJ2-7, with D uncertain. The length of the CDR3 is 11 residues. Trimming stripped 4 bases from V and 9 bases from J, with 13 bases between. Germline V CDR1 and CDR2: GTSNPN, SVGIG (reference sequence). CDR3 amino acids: CAWTHTNGQYF. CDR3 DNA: TGTGCCTGGACACATACTAACGGGCAGTACTTC. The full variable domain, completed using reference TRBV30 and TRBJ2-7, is SQTIHQWPATLVQPVGSPLSLECTVEGTSNPNLYWYRQAAGRGLQLLFYSVGIGQISSEVPQNLSASRPQDRQFILSSKKLLLSDSGFYLCAWTHTNGQYFGPGTRLTVT.

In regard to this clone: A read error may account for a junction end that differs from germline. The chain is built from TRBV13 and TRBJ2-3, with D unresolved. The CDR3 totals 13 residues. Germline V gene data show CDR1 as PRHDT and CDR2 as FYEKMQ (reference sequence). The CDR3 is CASSLGFGDTQYF. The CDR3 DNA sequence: TGTGCCAGCAGCCTAGGTTTTGGAGATACGCAGTATTTT.

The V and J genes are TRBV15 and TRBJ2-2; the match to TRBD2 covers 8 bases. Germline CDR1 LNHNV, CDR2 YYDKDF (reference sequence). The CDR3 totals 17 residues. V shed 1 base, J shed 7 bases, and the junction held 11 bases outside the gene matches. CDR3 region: CATSRGPGLGGGGELFF. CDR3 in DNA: TGTGCCACCAGCAGAGGCCCGGGACTAGGTGGGGGCGGGGAGCTGTTTTTT.

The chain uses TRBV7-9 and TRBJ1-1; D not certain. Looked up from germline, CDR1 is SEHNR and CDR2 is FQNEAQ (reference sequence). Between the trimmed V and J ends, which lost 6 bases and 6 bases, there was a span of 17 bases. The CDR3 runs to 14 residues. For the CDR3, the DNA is TGTGCCAGCAGGGGGATGGCGGCCGACTCTGAAGCTTTCTTT. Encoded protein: CASRGMAADSEAFF.

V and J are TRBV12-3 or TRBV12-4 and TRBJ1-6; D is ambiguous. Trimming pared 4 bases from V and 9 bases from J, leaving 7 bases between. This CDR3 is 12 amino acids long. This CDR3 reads CASSSRLSPLHF. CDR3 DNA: TGTGCCAGCAGTTCCCGTCTTTCACCCCTCCACTTT.

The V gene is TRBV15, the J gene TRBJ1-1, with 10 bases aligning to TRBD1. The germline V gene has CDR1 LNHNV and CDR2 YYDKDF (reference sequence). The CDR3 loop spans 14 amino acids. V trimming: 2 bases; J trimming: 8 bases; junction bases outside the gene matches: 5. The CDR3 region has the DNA TGTGCCACCAGCAGATCCCAGACAGGGGGCGAAGCTTTCTTT. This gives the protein CATSRSQTGGEAFF.

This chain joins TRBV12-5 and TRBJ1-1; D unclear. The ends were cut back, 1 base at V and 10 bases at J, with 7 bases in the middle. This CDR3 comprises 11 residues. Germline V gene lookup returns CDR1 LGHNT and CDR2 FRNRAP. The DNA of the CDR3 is TGTGCTAGTGGTTTGGGCAGTTTAGCTTTCTTT. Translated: CASGLGSLAFF.

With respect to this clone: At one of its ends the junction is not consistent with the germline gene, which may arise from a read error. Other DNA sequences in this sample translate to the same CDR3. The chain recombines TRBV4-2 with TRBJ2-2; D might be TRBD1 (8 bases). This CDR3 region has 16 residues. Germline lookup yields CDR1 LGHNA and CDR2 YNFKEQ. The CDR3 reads CASTQHRGGLSGELFF. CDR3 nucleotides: TGTGCCAGCACCCAACACAGGGGGGGGTTGTCCGGGGAGCTGTTTTTT.

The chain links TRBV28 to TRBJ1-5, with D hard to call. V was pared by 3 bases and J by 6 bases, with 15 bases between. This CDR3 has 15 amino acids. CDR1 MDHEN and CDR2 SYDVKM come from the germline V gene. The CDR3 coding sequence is TGTGCCAGCAGTTTTCTAAAAAGCGGGAGTCAGCCCCAGCATTTT. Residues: CASSFLKSGSQPQHF.

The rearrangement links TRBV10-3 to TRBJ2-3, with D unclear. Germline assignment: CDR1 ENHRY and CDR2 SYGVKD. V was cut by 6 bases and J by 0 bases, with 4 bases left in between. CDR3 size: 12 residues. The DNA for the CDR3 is TGTGCCATCAGAAATAGCACAGATACGCAGTATTTT. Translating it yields CAIRNSTDTQYF.

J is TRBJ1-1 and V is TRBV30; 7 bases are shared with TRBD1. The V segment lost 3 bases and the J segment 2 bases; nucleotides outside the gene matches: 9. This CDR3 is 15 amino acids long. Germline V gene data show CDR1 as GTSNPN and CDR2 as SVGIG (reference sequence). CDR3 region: CAWRARQGPNTEAFF. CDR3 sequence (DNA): TGTGCCTGGAGGGCCAGACAGGGTCCAAACACTGAAGCTTTCTTT.

CDR3 loop: CASSWTGTESHEQYF. CDR3 nucleotide sequence: TGCGCCAGCAGCTGGACCGGGACAGAATCCCACGAGCAGTACTTC. This chain uses TRBV5-1 with TRBJ2-7; 7 bases match TRBD1. The trim removed 3 bases at V and 5 bases at J, leaving 11 bases unmatched. The CDR3 runs to 15 residues. CDR1 is SGHRS and CDR2 is YFSETQ in the germline V gene. Full variable domain (remainder filled in from reference TRBV5-1 and TRBJ2-7): KAGVTQTPRYLIKTRGQQVTLSCSPISGHRSVSWYQQTPGQGLQFLFEYFSETQRNKGNFPGRFSGRQFSNSRSEMNVSTLELGDSALYLCASSWTGTESHEQYFGPGTRLTVT.

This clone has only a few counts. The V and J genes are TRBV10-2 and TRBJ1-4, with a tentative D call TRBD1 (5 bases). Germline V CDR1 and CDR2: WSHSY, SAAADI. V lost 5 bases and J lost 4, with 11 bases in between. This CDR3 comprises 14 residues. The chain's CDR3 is CASSPDRYNEKLFF. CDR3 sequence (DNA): TGCGCCAGCAGTCCCGACAGATATAATGAAAAACTGTTTTTT.

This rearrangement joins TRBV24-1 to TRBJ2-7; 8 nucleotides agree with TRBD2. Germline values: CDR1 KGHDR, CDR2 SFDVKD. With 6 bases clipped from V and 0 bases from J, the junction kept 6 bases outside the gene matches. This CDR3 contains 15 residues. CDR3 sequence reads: CATSRGGMSSYEQYF. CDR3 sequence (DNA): TGTGCCACCAGTCGGGGGGGAATGAGCTCCTACGAGCAGTACTTC.

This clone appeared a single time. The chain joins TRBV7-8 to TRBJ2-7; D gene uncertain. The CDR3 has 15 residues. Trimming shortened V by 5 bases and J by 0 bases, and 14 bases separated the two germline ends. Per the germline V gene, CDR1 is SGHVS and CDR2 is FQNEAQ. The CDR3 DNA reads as TGTGCCAGCAGCCCGTTACCGCTAAGCTCCTACGAGCAGTACTTC. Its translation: CASSPLPLSSYEQYF. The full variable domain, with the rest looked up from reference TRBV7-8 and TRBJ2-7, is GAGVSQSPRYKVAKRGQDVALRCDPISGHVSLFWYQQALGQGPEFLTYFQNEAQLDKSGLPSDRFFAERPEGSVSTLKIQRTQQEDSAVYLCASSPLPLSSYEQYFGPGTRLTVT.

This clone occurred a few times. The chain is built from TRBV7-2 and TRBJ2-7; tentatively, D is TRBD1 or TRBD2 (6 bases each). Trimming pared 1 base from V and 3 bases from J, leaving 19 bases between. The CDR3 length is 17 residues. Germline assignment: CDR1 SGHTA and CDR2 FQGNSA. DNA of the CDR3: TGTGCCAGCAGCTTAGAGGTAGGGGGGATAGTTGACTACGAGCAGTACTTC. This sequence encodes CASSLEVGGIVDYEQYF.

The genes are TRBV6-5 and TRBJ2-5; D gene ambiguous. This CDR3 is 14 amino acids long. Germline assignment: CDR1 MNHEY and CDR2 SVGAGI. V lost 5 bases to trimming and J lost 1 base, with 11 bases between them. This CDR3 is CASSLTYGQETQYF. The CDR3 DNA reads TGTGCCAGCAGTCTTACATACGGCCAAGAGACCCAGTACTTC.

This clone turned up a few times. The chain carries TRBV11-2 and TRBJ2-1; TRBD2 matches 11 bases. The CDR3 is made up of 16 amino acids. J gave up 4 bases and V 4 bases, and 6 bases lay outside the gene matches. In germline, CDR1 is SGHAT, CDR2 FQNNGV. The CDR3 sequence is CASSSLGLAEYNEQFF. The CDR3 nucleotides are TGTGCCAGCAGCTCCTTGGGACTAGCGGAGTACAATGAGCAGTTCTTC.